This T cell receptor beta chain was sequenced in a study of cytomegalovirus exposure and HLA in healthy donors. Study observations and caveats: With high specificity and sensitivity, the classifier reportedly diagnosed cytomegalovirus status.

A few counts support this clone. Its antigen is currently unknown. The PCR used 60 Vbeta and 13 Jbeta primers. Study processing details: Some 80 million unique TCR beta chains, 10 million to 14 million shared, were counted in a later analysis. TCRdb keeps only in-frame clones here, not all; method: immunoSEQ multiplex PCR. V and J calls and clone size are copied from that table; D and trimming were computed from the DNA. The sample shows 150,000 to 170,000 clones, approximately 81% of them seen only once. The CDR3 has 15 residues. V shed 7 bases, J shed 3 bases, and the junction held 10 bases outside the gene matches. Germline V gene sequence: CDR1 MNHNY, CDR2 SVGAGI (reference sequence).

The origin of this receptor is a man aged 18 to 29 in good health and CMV-seronegative. The gene calls are TRBV6-6 and TRBJ2-7, with TRBD1 matching 9 bases. The sequenced sample was PBMCs. The CDR3 here is CASNPKGQGHYEQYF. In DNA, the CDR3 is TGTGCCAGCAACCCTAAAGGACAGGGGCACTACGAGCAGTACTTC.